This T cell receptor beta chain stems from a study of cytomegalovirus exposure and HLA in healthy donors. Broader study findings: The later analysis indicated that the majority of CMV-associated TCR beta chains appeared HLA-restricted.

PCR primers comprised 60 Vbeta and 13 Jbeta primers. Sequencing used immunoSEQ multiplex PCR; TCRdb keeps in-frame clones, though not all of them. The sample data list around 75,000 clones. Note on this clone: The antigen is not known.

CDR3 length: 13 residues. Germline V CDR1 and CDR2: LNHDA, SQIVND (reference sequence). Trimming removed 1 base at V and 5 bases at J, with 8 bases between. Sequencing was done on a sample of PBMCs. The rearrangement uses TRBV19 and TRBJ1-2, with unresolved D. The TCR sequence derives from a man in his fifties in good health and CMV-seropositive. The CDR3 DNA is TGTGCCAGTAGTATAGGGCAGTCTTATGGCTACACCTTC. It translates to CASSIGQSYGYTF.